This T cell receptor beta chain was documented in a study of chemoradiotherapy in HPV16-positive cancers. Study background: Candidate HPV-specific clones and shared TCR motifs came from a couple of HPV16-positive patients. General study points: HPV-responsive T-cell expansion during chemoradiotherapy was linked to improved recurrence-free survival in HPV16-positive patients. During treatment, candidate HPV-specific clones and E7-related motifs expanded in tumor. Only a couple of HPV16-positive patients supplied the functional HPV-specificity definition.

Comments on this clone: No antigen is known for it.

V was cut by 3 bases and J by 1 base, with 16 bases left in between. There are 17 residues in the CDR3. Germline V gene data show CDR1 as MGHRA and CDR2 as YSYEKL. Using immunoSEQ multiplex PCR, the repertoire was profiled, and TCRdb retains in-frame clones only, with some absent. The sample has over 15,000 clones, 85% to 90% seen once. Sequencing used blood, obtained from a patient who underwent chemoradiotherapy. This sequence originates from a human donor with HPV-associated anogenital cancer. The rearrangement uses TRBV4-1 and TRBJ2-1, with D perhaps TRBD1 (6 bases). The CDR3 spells CASSQLYRVVSYNEQFF. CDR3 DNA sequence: TGCGCCAGCAGCCAGCTGTACAGGGTCGTGTCCTACAATGAGCAGTTCTTC.